This is a list of T cell receptor beta chains from one sample in a study of blood T cells in healthy people across ages. TCRdb re-analysed the 5' RACE reads in MiXCR, keeping a single row per CDR3 protein. The sample yields 1.5 million to 2 million distinct CDR3 sequences, roughly 27% seen once. Sequenced input: blood. The receptors derive from a woman aged 25 to 45 in good health. CDR3s include the opening cysteine and the closing phenylalanine or tryptophan. Each record gives: J gene, CDR3 length, clone size, V gene, D gene, CDR3 protein, CDR3 DNA. The D gene is left open where the match is weak. The size entry is marked missing in some rows and otherwise reads once, few, many or a size class.

TRBJ2-7 15 few TRBV4-1 TRBD2 CASSTLASGGYEQYF TGCGCCAGCAGCACTCTGGCTAGCGGGGGGTACGAGCAGTACTTC
TRBJ2-1 15 few TRBV12-3/TRBV12-4 . CTSSLRAQGYNEQFF TGTACCAGCAGTTTAAGGGCGCAGGGTTACAATGAGCAGTTCTTC
TRBJ2-3 13 . TRBV20-1 . CSETPGATDTQYF TGCAGTGAAACCCCGGGGGCGACAGATACGCAGTATTTT
TRBJ2-6 14 . TRBV15 . CATSRDARANVLTF TGTGCCACCAGCAGAGATGCGAGGGCCAACGTCCTGACTTTC
TRBJ1-2 15 few TRBV9 . CASSVDPRSGYGYTF TGTGCCAGCAGCGTAGACCCCAGGAGTGGCTATGGCTACACCTTC
TRBJ1-4 14 . TRBV7-9 . CASSLEGSREKLFF TGTGCCAGCAGCTTAGAAGGGTCGAGGGAAAAACTGTTTTTT
TRBJ2-3 16 few TRBV20-1 . CSARGGETGSTDTQYF TGCAGTGCTAGGGGGGGTGAGACGGGGAGCACAGATACGCAGTATTTT
TRBJ2-1 17 . TRBV29-1 TRBD2 CSVERPSGGLGYNEQFF TGCAGCGTTGAAAGGCCCTCCGGGGGGTTGGGTTACAATGAGCAGTTCTTC
TRBJ2-3 15 few TRBV14 . CASSQTWGSTDTQYF TGTGCCAGCAGCCAAACTTGGGGTAGCACAGATACGCAGTATTTT
TRBJ2-1 16 . TRBV20-1 . CSTREPSGFRDNEQFF TGCAGTACTAGAGAGCCGTCAGGTTTCCGAGACAATGAGCAGTTCTTC
TRBJ2-4 15 few TRBV5-1 . CASSLGSGTKNIQYF TGCGCCAGCAGCTTGGGGTCAGGGACCAAAAACATTCAGTACTTC
TRBJ2-7 18 . TRBV7-2 TRBD2 CASSLGFFSGGSSYEQYF TGTGCCAGCAGCTTAGGTTTCTTCTCGGGAGGGAGCTCCTACGAGCAGTACTTC
TRBJ2-5 16 . TRBV20-1 TRBD2 CSASSLAGGFQETQYF TGCAGTGCTAGTAGCCTAGCGGGGGGATTCCAAGAGACCCAGTACTTC
TRBJ1-3 16 . TRBV18 . CASSPPVGRSGNTIYF TGTGCCAGCTCACCACCGGTTGGCCGTTCTGGAAACACCATATATTTT
TRBJ1-4 15 . TRBV4-1 TRBD1 CASSPGTVENERLFF TGCGCCAGCAGCCCCGGGACAGTGGAGAATGAAAGACTGTTTTTT
TRBJ2-5 12 many TRBV20-1 . CSARGAQETQYF TGCAGTGCTAGAGGCGCACAGGAGACCCAGTACTTC
TRBJ2-3 13 few TRBV20-1 . CSASGTFPDTQYF TGCAGTGCTAGCGGGACTTTTCCAGATACGCAGTATTTT
TRBJ2-7 15 . TRBV6-2/TRBV6-3 . CASSSERPLSYEQYF TGTGCCAGCAGTTCAGAACGGCCCCTTTCCTACGAGCAGTACTTC
TRBJ2-7 16 few TRBV15 . CATSRDHAGISYEQYF TGTGCCACCAGCAGAGATCATGCGGGGATCTCCTACGAGCAGTACTTC
TRBJ1-5 15 . TRBV6-6 TRBD1 CASSHRTGGNQPQHF TGTGCCAGCAGCCACCGGACAGGGGGCAATCAGCCCCAGCATTTT
TRBJ2-7 16 . TRBV7-2 . CASSLGPRGLTYEQYF TGTGCCAGCAGCTTAGGGCCCCGAGGACTAACCTACGAGCAGTACTTC
TRBJ2-3 15 few TRBV5-1 . CASSLSTGKPDTQYF TGCGCCAGCAGCTTGTCCACAGGAAAACCGGATACGCAGTATTTT
TRBJ2-7 14 . TRBV19 . CASSPLARSYEQYF TGTGCCAGTAGTCCTTTGGCCCGTTCCTACGAGCAGTACTTC
TRBJ2-3 16 . TRBV2 TRBD1 CAGSFYRGRVTDAQYF TGTGCCGGCAGTTTTTACAGGGGTAGGGTCACAGATGCGCAGTATTTT
TRBJ2-1 16 few TRBV2 TRBD1 CASSDLQGAYDDEQFF TGTGCCAGCAGTGACCTACAGGGGGCTTATGACGATGAGCAGTTCTTC
TRBJ2-3 14 . TRBV6-5 TRBD2 CASSYQLAGEYMYF TGTGCCAGCAGTTACCAACTAGCGGGGGAATATATGTATTTT
TRBJ2-4 17 . TRBV11-2 TRBD2 CASSLDLSGEAKNIQYF TGTGCCAGCAGCTTAGATCTGAGCGGGGAGGCCAAAAACATTCAGTACTTC
TRBJ2-7 15 many TRBV3-1 . CASSQGGRDSYEQYF TGTGCCAGCAGCCAAGGGGGCAGGGACTCCTACGAGCAGTACTTC
TRBJ2-5 16 . TRBV9 TRBD2 CASSEAGLAGGHEQYF TGTGCCAGCAGCGAAGCCGGACTAGCGGGGGGGCATGAGCAGTACTTC
TRBJ2-1 15 . TRBV7-3 TRBD2 CASSLAGGDHNEQFF TGTGCCAGCAGCTTAGCGGGGGGGGACCACAATGAGCAGTTCTTC
TRBJ2-7 15 many TRBV6-5 . CASRSISDASYEQYF TGTGCCAGCAGGTCAATTTCGGACGCCTCCTACGAGCAGTACTTC
TRBJ1-1 13 few TRBV3-1 . CASSQDYYTEAFF TGTGCCAGCAGCCAAGATTACTACACTGAAGCTTTCTTT
TRBJ1-5 15 . TRBV18 . CASSRNAGPGQPQHF TGTGCCAGCTCCCGCAACGCAGGGCCGGGTCAGCCCCAGCATTTT
TRBJ1-2 17 many TRBV10-2 . CASSESIGGRWAYGYTF TGCGCCAGCAGTGAGTCGATCGGGGGAAGGTGGGCCTATGGCTACACCTTC
TRBJ2-5 13 many TRBV29-1 . CSVDRAGLETQYF TGCAGCGTTGATCGGGCGGGCCTAGAGACCCAGTACTTC
TRBJ2-7 14 . TRBV9 TRBD2 CASSFAGGGDAQYF TGTGCCAGCAGCTTTGCGGGGGGAGGCGACGCGCAGTACTTC